This note documents a single T cell receptor (beta chain) sequence. Its antigen is still unknown. The source of the sample is a study of T cell repertoires in cytomegalovirus infection. Findings of the study overall: HLA-C-restricted CMV clonotypes gave the most frequent clonotype in two of eight donors.

V lost 1 base and J 5 bases, leaving 15 bases between the germline ends. This CDR3 spans 16 amino acids. Germline loops: CDR1 SGHTA, CDR2 FQGTGA. One entry per CDR3 protein, called by TCRdb with MiXCR from the reads. Found here are about 160,000 distinct CDR3 sequences, under 20% of them singletons; the top ten hold roughly a sixth. The sequence was collected from a human donor in good health (CMV status not recorded). Some clones in this sample may be carry-over from other donors' samples. The genes are TRBV7-3 and TRBJ2-1, with D possibly matching TRBD2 (6 bases). Sample: CD8+ T cells from PBMCs. The CDR3 is CASSLRGWRGDNEQFF. The CDR3 DNA is TGTGCCAGCAGCTTAAGGGGGTGGCGGGGAGACAATGAGCAGTTCTTC.